The 4 T cell receptor beta chains listed next were all sequenced from one sample in a study of T cell responses to AZD1222 COVID-19 vaccine. Repertoires were generated with immunoSEQ multiplex PCR, while TCRdb's copy carries only in-frame clones and drops some. Of about 97,000 clones in the sample, more than 85% are singletons; the top ten hold 7.5%. Source: peripheral blood, taken on day 0 of AZD1222 vaccination. These receptors came from an adult in good health.

The chain is built from TRBV2 and TRBJ1-4, with D unresolved. The CDR3 consists of 13 residues. Germline V gene data show CDR1 as SNHLY and CDR2 as FYNNEI. V was pared by 5 bases and J by 8 bases, with 12 bases between. CDR3 sequence reads: CASSWAGGEKLFF. In DNA form, the CDR3 reads TGTGCCAGCAGTTGGGCAGGAGGGGAAAAACTGTTTTTT. The whole variable domain, remainder taken from reference TRBV2 and TRBJ1-4, is EPEVTQTPSHQVTQMGQEVILRCVPISNHLYFYWYRQILGQKVEFLVSFYNNEISEKSEIFDDQFSVERPDGSNFTLKIRSTKLEDSAMYFCASSWAGGEKLFFGSGTQLSVL.

V and J are TRBV3-1 (or the pseudogene TRBV3-2) and TRBJ2-1; D might be TRBD1 or TRBD2, each matching 5 bases. CDR1 and CDR2 (germline): LGHDT, YNNKEL (reference sequence). The CDR3 totals 16 residues. Deletions cut 2 bases from V and 5 bases from J, with 16 bases between. Here the CDR3 reads CASSQLAGRVDNEQFF. The CDR3 region has the DNA TGTGCCAGCAGCCAACTCGCGGGCAGGGTTGACAATGAGCAGTTCTTC.

This clone turned up a few times. The chain recombines TRBV5-4 with TRBJ2-7, with 9 positions matching TRBD2. Germline-derived CDR1 and CDR2 are SGHNT and YYREEE (reference sequence). V lost 4 bases to trimming and J lost 5 bases; unmatched junction nucleotides: 16. The CDR3 loop spans 17 amino acids. CDR3 amino acids: CASSLLRDSGGSHEQYF. The CDR3 DNA reads as TGTGCCAGCAGCCTGTTGCGGGATAGCGGGGGTTCCCACGAGCAGTACTTC.

The V call is TRBV28, the J call TRBJ2-4, with D perhaps matching TRBD1 (5 bases). The V and J ends lost 6 bases and 1 base respectively, with 13 bases between them. The CDR3 runs to 15 residues. Germline V lookup: CDR1 MDHEN, CDR2 SYDVKM. The CDR3 region has the DNA TGTGCCAGCAGCGACGCAGGGCAGGCCAAAAACATTCAGTACTTC. Its translation is CASSDAGQAKNIQYF.